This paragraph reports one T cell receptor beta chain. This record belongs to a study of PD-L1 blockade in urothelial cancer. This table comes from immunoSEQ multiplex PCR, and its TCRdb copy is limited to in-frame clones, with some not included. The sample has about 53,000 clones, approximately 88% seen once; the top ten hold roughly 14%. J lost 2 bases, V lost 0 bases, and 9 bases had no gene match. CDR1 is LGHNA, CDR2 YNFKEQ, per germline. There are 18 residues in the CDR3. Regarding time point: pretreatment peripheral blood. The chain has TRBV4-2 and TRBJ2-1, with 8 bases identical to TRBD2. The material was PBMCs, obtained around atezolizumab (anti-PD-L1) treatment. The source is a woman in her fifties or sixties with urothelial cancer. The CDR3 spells CASSQEGGGGLAYNEQFF. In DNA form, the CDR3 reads TGTGCCAGCAGCCAAGAGGGGGGCGGGGGGCTGGCCTACAATGAGCAGTTCTTC.